What follows are 25 T cell receptor beta chains derived from one specimen sequenced in a study of Tregs in tolerant kidney transplant recipients. Generated by immunoSEQ multiplex PCR, the TCRdb table keeps only in-frame clones and is missing some. The table lists roughly 50,000 clones, roughly nine tenths of them singletons. Related graft donors supplied nonmyeloablative bone marrow transplants, and mixed chimerism was transient. Source: CD8+ T cells from blood (PBMCs), taken 12 months after the transplant. The receptors come from a human patient who received a combined kidney and bone marrow transplant. Some T cells here may be from the graft donor.

This sequence joins TRBV19 and TRBJ2-1; 7 bases agree with TRBD2. After removal of 4 bases from V and 6 bases from J, the junction contained 6 bases not matched to a gene. The length of the CDR3 is 14 residues. Germline-derived CDR1 and CDR2 are LNHDA and SQIVND (reference sequence). The chain's CDR3 is CASSRGGRGNEQFF. CDR3 DNA: TGTGCCAGTAGTAGAGGCGGGAGAGGCAATGAGCAGTTCTTC.

This chain links TRBV9 with TRBJ2-2; 8 positions agree with TRBD1. Unmatched junction bases numbered 7, after V lost 0 bases and J lost 6 bases. The CDR3 runs to 16 residues. From germline, CDR1 is SGDLS and CDR2 YYNGEE. CDR3 loop: CASSVVSGGLAGELFF. The DNA of the CDR3 is TGTGCCAGCAGCGTAGTCTCAGGGGGCTTGGCCGGGGAGCTGTTTTTT.

The chain combines TRBV19 with TRBJ2-1; 9 bases map to TRBD2. Trimming removed 4 bases from V and 2 bases from J; junction bases left unmatched: 3. Germline CDR1 LNHDA, CDR2 SQIVND (reference sequence). This CDR3 region has 15 residues. The chain's CDR3 is CASSRAGGPYNEQFF. As DNA, the CDR3 is TGTGCCAGTAGTAGAGCGGGAGGTCCCTACAATGAGCAGTTCTTC.

This clone was seen more than once but under ten times. The chain employs TRBV29-1 and TRBJ2-5, with 8 positions matching TRBD2. V lost 4 bases to trimming and J lost 5 bases; unmatched junction nucleotides: 15. The germline V gene encodes CDR1 SQVTM and CDR2 ANQGSEA. The CDR3 sequence is 16 residues long. CDR3: CSVVPAGAKVAETQYF. The CDR3 nucleotides are TGCAGCGTTGTCCCAGCGGGAGCGAAAGTTGCGGAGACCCAGTACTTC.

The CDR3, as DNA: TGTGCCAGCAGCGTAGGTGCAGGGGGAAGACAGCCCCAGCATTTT. Its protein product is CASSVGAGGRQPQHF. The rearrangement uses TRBV9 and TRBJ1-5; 7 positions agree with TRBD1. J lost 7 bases, V lost 0 bases, and 7 bases had no gene match. Per the germline V gene, CDR1 is SGDLS and CDR2 is YYNGEE. This CDR3 has 15 residues.

The rearrangement uses TRBV5-5 and TRBJ2-2; a weak D match, TRBD2 (6 bases). CDR3 length: 18 residues. Per the germline V gene, CDR1 is SGHKS and CDR2 is YYEKEE (reference sequence). V was pared by 4 bases and J by 3 bases, with 22 bases between. Written as DNA, the CDR3 is TGTGCCAGCAGCAAATTGGATGGTTGGGGGGAGGACACCGGGGAGCTGTTTTTT. Its protein is CASSKLDGWGEDTGELFF.

The J gene is TRBJ2-5, the V gene TRBV5-8, with D maybe TRBD1 (5 bases). With 8 bases removed from V and 0 bases from J, the gap between germline ends came to 17 bases. The V gene's germline CDR1 is SGHTS and CDR2 YDEGEE. The CDR3 spans 15 residues. CDR3 loop: CASIDRFLYQETQYF. CDR3 sequence (DNA): TGTGCCAGTATCGACAGATTTCTGTACCAAGAGACCCAGTACTTC.

The chain employs TRBV13 and TRBJ2-1; the match to TRBD2 covers 11 bases. This CDR3 is 16 amino acids long. The germline V gene encodes CDR1 PRHDT and CDR2 FYEKMQ (reference sequence). The J segment lost 4 bases and the V segment lost 5 bases, leaving 7 bases of the junction unmatched. In DNA form, the CDR3 reads TGTGCCAGCAGCAACCTAGCGGGAGGTTCTTACAATGAGCAGTTCTTC. The encoded protein is CASSNLAGGSYNEQFF.

This clone was counted between two and nine times. The sample carries other DNA sequences with the same CDR3. The chain is built from TRBV2 and TRBJ2-3; D is ambiguous. This CDR3 is built from 12 residues. The germline CDR1 and CDR2 sequences are SNHLY and FYNNEI. Trimming took 8 bases from V and 0 from J, leaving 6 bases between them. CDR3 in amino acids: CASSESTDTQYF. The CDR3 nucleotides read TGTGCCAGCTCGGAGAGCACAGATACGCAGTATTTT. Based on the CDR3 plus reference TRBV2 and TRBJ2-3, the full variable domain is EPEVTQTPSHQVTQMGQEVILRCVPISNHLYFYWYRQILGQKVEFLVSFYNNEISEKSEIFDDQFSVERPDGSNFTLKIRSTKLEDSAMYFCASSESTDTQYFGPGTRLTVL.

The chain couples TRBV29-1 to TRBJ2-7; the D gene is possibly TRBD1 (5 bases). Germline V gene data show CDR1 as SQVTM and CDR2 as ANQGSEA. The CDR3 extends over 13 amino acids. V was trimmed by 5 bases and J by 2 bases, leaving 13 bases between them. The CDR3 DNA reads as TGCAGCGTTCTCCAGGGTGCGACCTACGAGCAGTACTTC. It yields the protein CSVLQGATYEQYF.

The table lists this clone with a count of one. The chain couples TRBV27 to TRBJ1-1; D ambiguous. This CDR3 comprises 17 residues. The germline V gene encodes CDR1 MNHEY and CDR2 SMNVEV (reference sequence). V was clipped by 4 bases and J by 4 bases, with 22 bases between them. The CDR3 DNA is TGTGCCAGCAGTTCCGTTCCATATACAATATCGGGCACTGAAGCTTTCTTT. Translating it yields CASSSVPYTISGTEAFF.

The J gene is TRBJ1-5, the V gene TRBV6-1, with 8 bases aligning to TRBD1. From germline, CDR1 is MNHNS and CDR2 SASEGT. The V segment lost 3 bases and the J segment 2 bases; nucleotides outside the gene matches: 9. The CDR3 is 17 amino acids. The DNA of the CDR3 is TGTGCCAGCAGTGAGGGCAGGGGGCTTTCGGGCAATCAGCCCCAGCATTTT. Its translation: CASSEGRGLSGNQPQHF.

V usage is TRBV11-3 and J usage is TRBJ2-1; D perhaps matches TRBD2 (6 bases). CDR3 length equals 14 residues. Germline CDR1 and CDR2: SGHNT and YENEEA. V shed 1 base and J shed 3 bases, with 7 bases lying between them. The CDR3: CASSLAGDYNEQFF. The CDR3 region has the DNA TGTGCCAGCAGCTTAGCGGGAGACTACAATGAGCAGTTCTTC.

The chain is built from TRBV27 and TRBJ2-1; TRBD1 is a possible D gene (5 bases). Germline CDR1 and CDR2: MNHEY and SMNVEV (reference sequence). The CDR3 is made up of 15 amino acids. The ends were cut back, 2 bases at V and 0 bases at J, with 8 bases in the middle. CDR3 bases: TGTGCCAGCAGTTTACAGGGTAGCTCCTACAATGAGCAGTTCTTC. Amino acid sequence: CASSLQGSSYNEQFF.

The chain is built from TRBV2 and TRBJ1-1; 11 bases map to TRBD1. The V segment lost 3 bases and the J segment 3 bases; nucleotides outside the gene matches: 3. Germline loops: CDR1 SNHLY, CDR2 FYNNEI. This CDR3 is built from 15 residues. Here the CDR3 reads CASSEWDRGDTEAFF. CDR3 nucleotide sequence: TGTGCCAGCAGTGAGTGGGACAGGGGGGACACTGAAGCTTTCTTT.

The chain recombines TRBV7-2 with TRBJ2-1; 9 positions match TRBD2. Germline CDR1 is SGHTA and CDR2 is FQGNSA. The CDR3 length is 15 residues. The junction had 2 bases not matched to a gene; V was cut back by 3 bases and J by 2 bases. CDR3: CASSFSGSTYNEQFF. CDR3 nucleotides: TGTGCCAGCAGCTTTAGCGGGAGTACCTACAATGAGCAGTTCTTC.

The chain joins TRBV5-6 to TRBJ2-7, with 11 bases fitting TRBD2. V dropped 2 bases and J dropped 3; count of bases not matched to a gene: 4. CDR3 size: 15 residues. Germline CDR1 SGHDT, CDR2 YYEEEE. The CDR3 is CASSFGTSGLYEQYF. In nucleotides, the CDR3 is TGTGCCAGCAGCTTTGGGACTAGCGGACTCTACGAGCAGTACTTC.

The CDR3 DNA reads TGTGCCAGCAGCGGACTAGGCCCCCACGAGCAGTACTTC. Its protein is CASSGLGPHEQYF. The chain is built from TRBV7-2 and TRBJ2-7; 7 bases map to TRBD2. This CDR3 has 13 amino acids. With V trimmed by 5 bases and J by 5 bases, 6 bases remained unmatched. Looked up from germline, CDR1 is SGHTA and CDR2 is FQGNSA.

The V gene is TRBV4-1, the J gene TRBJ2-7; possibly TRBD1 for D (5 bases). The CDR3 contains 16 residues. V gave up 3 bases and J gave up 3 bases, with 18 bases separating them. Germline V gene data show CDR1 as MGHRA and CDR2 as YSYEKL. This CDR3 is CASSHAAQGGNYEQYF. CDR3 nucleotides: TGCGCCAGCAGCCACGCTGCGCAGGGTGGAAACTACGAGCAGTACTTC.

The V call is TRBV7-9, the J call TRBJ2-7; a weak D match, TRBD1 (5 bases). This CDR3 comprises 13 residues. The germline V gene encodes CDR1 SEHNR and CDR2 FQNEAQ (reference sequence). V lost 5 bases, J lost 2 bases, and 10 bases lay in between. The CDR3 DNA reads as TGTGCCAGCAGCCCTACGACAGCCTACGAGCAGTACTTC. This codes for CASSPTTAYEQYF.

In regard to this clone: This is likely an artifact of a read error, given a far larger clone one base away. The sample has other DNA sequences that encode this CDR3 too. The CDR3 spells CASSQVGGPTDTQYF. Written as DNA, the CDR3 is TGTGCCAGCAGCCAGGTGGGGGGACCCACAGATACGCAGTATTTT. This chain links TRBV14 with TRBJ2-3; possible D gene TRBD2, 6 bases. The germline V gene encodes CDR1 SGHDN and CDR2 FVKESK. The V end lost 3 bases, the J end lost 2 bases, and 12 bases lay between the germline ends. This CDR3 region has 15 residues.

V usage is TRBV10-3 and J usage is TRBJ2-2, with D possibly TRBD1 on 5 matching bases. V gave up 4 bases and J gave up 5 bases, with 14 bases separating them. Germline assignment: CDR1 ENHRY and CDR2 SYGVKD. The CDR3 covers 15 residues. CDR3 coding DNA: TGTGCCATCAGTGCACAGGAGAGTGGAACCGGGGAGCTGTTTTTT. This encodes CAISAQESGTGELFF.

This sequence joins TRBV5-4 and TRBJ2-5, with 7 bases fitting TRBD1. Looked up from germline, CDR1 is SGHNT and CDR2 is YYREEE (reference sequence). V shed 5 bases and J 4 bases; nucleotides not matched to a gene: 5. The CDR3 is 13 residues long. The CDR3 sequence: CASRRQGGETQYF. The CDR3 nucleotides read TGTGCCAGCAGGAGACAGGGTGGAGAGACCCAGTACTTC. Combining the CDR3 with reference TRBV5-4 and TRBJ2-5 gives the whole variable domain ETGVTQSPTHLIKTRGQQVTLRCSSQSGHNTVSWYQQALGQGPQFIFQYYREEENGRGNFPPRFSGLQFPNYSSELNVNALELDDSALYLCASRRQGGETQYFGPGTRLLVL.

The chain couples TRBV7-8 to TRBJ1-5; D is unresolved. V lost 5 bases, J lost 0 bases, and 11 bases lay in between. Looked up from germline, CDR1 is SGHVS and CDR2 is FQNEAQ. The CDR3 totals 15 residues. Here the CDR3 reads CASSGDVYSNQPQHF. CDR3 nucleotides: TGTGCCAGCAGCGGAGACGTTTATAGCAATCAGCCCCAGCATTTT.

This clone showed up just a few times. At one end the junction does not follow the germline gene, possibly because of a read error. This rearrangement joins TRBV30 to TRBJ1-6; D possibly corresponds to TRBD1 (5 bases). Germline V gives CDR1 GTSNPN, CDR2 SVGIG (reference sequence). The CDR3 is 15 residues long. The CDR3 bases are TGTGCCTGGAGCGGGGGGAATGCCTATAATTCCCCCCTCCACTTT. This gives the protein CAWSGGNAYNSPLHF.